A selection of T cell receptor beta chains follows, all from one sample in a study of T cell clonotyping in hematopoietic cell transplantation. The assay was immunoSEQ multiplex PCR, and TCRdb's table has in-frame clones only and misses some. Among 15,000 to 20,000 clones, roughly 88% were seen once, and the ten largest hold approximately 4%. Sequenced: peripheral blood mononuclear cells. These receptors were collected from a woman aged 40 to 50 in good health. Some clones in this sample may be carry-over from other donors' samples. Each CDR3 is given with its conserved first and last residue. Each record gives: clone size, V gene, D gene, J gene, CDR3 protein, CDR3 DNA. The D gene is left open where the match is weak. Not all rows give a size; the values are once, few, many and, for expanded clones, a class.

NA	TRBV2	TRBD2	TRBJ2-5	CASSVDSGGAKTQYF	TGTGCCAGCAGTGTCGATAGCGGGGGGGCAAAGACCCAGTACTTC
NA	TRBV5-6	NA	TRBJ2-7	CASSLAGRVYEQYF	TGTGCCAGCAGCTTGGCTGGCAGGGTCTACGAGCAGTACTTC
once	TRBV6-1	TRBD1	TRBJ2-7	CASLSRDRVYEQYF	TGTGCCAGCCTAAGCCGGGACAGGGTATACGAGCAGTACTTC
once	TRBV25-1	NA	TRBJ2-5	CASSVRGRQETQYF	TGTGCCAGCAGTGTGCGGGGAAGGCAAGAGACCCAGTACTTC
NA	TRBV4-3	NA	TRBJ2-1	CASSPTQQSYNEQFF	TGCGCCAGCAGCCCCACCCAGCAGTCCTACAATGAGCAGTTCTTC
NA	TRBV7-9	TRBD1	TRBJ1-2	CASSFNDRGPGYTF	TGTGCCAGCAGCTTCAACGACAGGGGGCCTGGCTACACCTTC
NA	TRBV6-5	NA	TRBJ1-6	CASSLEEQTPLHF	TGTGCCAGCAGCCTGGAGGAACAAACACCCCTCCACTTT
NA	TRBV29-1	TRBD2	TRBJ2-5	CSVVGLAGGETQYF	TGCAGCGTTGTTGGACTAGCGGGAGGAGAGACCCAGTACTTC
few	TRBV7-6	NA	TRBJ2-7	CASSLANTYEQYF	TGTGCCAGCAGCTTAGCGAATACCTACGAGCAGTACTTC
NA	TRBV9	NA	TRBJ1-1	CASSSPGTYMNTEAFF	TGTGCCAGCAGCAGTCCCGGGACCTATATGAACACTGAAGCTTTCTTT
NA	TRBV4-2	TRBD2	TRBJ2-1	CASSHRNSGSSYNEQFF	TGTGCCAGCAGCCACCGCAATAGCGGGAGCTCCTACAATGAGCAGTTCTTC
NA	TRBV7-9	NA	TRBJ1-1	CASSSLAWMNTEAFF	TGTGCCAGCAGCTCCCTCGCATGGATGAACACTGAAGCTTTCTTT
NA	TRBV6-5	NA	TRBJ1-5	CASSLVRGGNQPQHF	TGTGCCAGCAGTTTGGTACGGGGGGGTAATCAGCCCCAGCATTTT
NA	TRBV5-8	NA	TRBJ2-3	CASSTTGGGTDTQYF	TGTGCCAGCAGTACAACAGGGGGGGGCACAGATACGCAGTATTTT
NA	TRBV7-8	TRBD2	TRBJ2-1	CASSFSGGGGGEQFF	TGTGCCAGCAGCTTTAGCGGGGGGGGTGGAGGAGAGCAGTTCTTC
NA	TRBV28	NA	TRBJ1-1	CASNTRGGPNTEAFF	TGTGCCAGCAATACGAGGGGGGGTCCGAACACTGAAGCTTTCTTT
NA	TRBV5-5	TRBD2	TRBJ2-7	CASSLRAGSEQYF	TGTGCCAGCAGCTTGAGAGCGGGAAGCGAGCAGTACTTC
NA	TRBV28	NA	TRBJ1-5	CASSLTPKEPQHF	TGTGCCAGCAGTTTAACCCCGAAAGAGCCCCAGCATTTT
NA	TRBV2	NA	TRBJ2-1	CASRASGPPSEQFF	TGTGCCAGCAGGGCCTCGGGCCCGCCCAGTGAGCAGTTCTTC
NA	TRBV6-1	NA	TRBJ2-7	CASSEAYEQYF	TGTGCCAGCAGTGAAGCCTACGAGCAGTACTTC
NA	TRBV30	TRBD2	TRBJ2-1	CAWSVSGTDGEQFF	TGTGCCTGGAGTGTGAGCGGGACGGACGGTGAGCAGTTCTTC
NA	TRBV29-1	NA	TRBJ1-2	CSVADDDSYGYTF	TGCAGCGTTGCAGACGACGACAGCTATGGCTACACCTTC
NA	TRBV11-2	TRBD1	TRBJ2-7	CASSTDRGWSYEQYF	TGTGCCAGCAGCACCGACAGGGGTTGGTCCTACGAGCAGTACTTC
NA	TRBV7-2	NA	TRBJ1-5	CASSLAMEEPQHF	TGTGCCAGCAGCTTAGCGATGGAGGAACCCCAGCATTTT
NA	TRBV5-1	NA	TRBJ1-1	CASSLAVGEVNTEAFF	TGCGCCAGCAGCTTGGCCGTTGGGGAGGTGAACACTGAAGCTTTCTTT
NA	TRBV5-1	NA	TRBJ2-5	CASSLGSQTETQYF	TGCGCCAGCAGCTTGGGATCTCAGACAGAGACCCAGTACTTC
NA	TRBV6-5	NA	TRBJ1-5	CASSTREDQPQHF	TGTGCCAGCAGTACACGGGAGGATCAGCCCCAGCATTTT
NA	TRBV7-3	NA	TRBJ2-1	CASSLNRDNEQFF	TGTGCCAGCAGCTTAAACAGGGACAATGAGCAGTTCTTC
NA	TRBV11-2	NA	TRBJ1-3	CASSHTGNTIYF	TGTGCCAGCAGCCATACAGGAAACACCATATATTTT
NA	TRBV11-2	TRBD2	TRBJ2-5	CASSLDLEGGETQYF	TGTGCCAGCAGCTTAGATTTGGAGGGAGGGGAGACCCAGTACTTC
NA	TRBV29-1	NA	TRBJ2-7	CSVEVGPEQYF	TGCAGCGTTGAAGTGGGGCCCGAGCAGTACTTC
NA	TRBV7-2	TRBD1	TRBJ1-6	CASSPSGGSVSPLHF	TGTGCCAGCAGCCCCTCAGGGGGCTCGGTTTCACCCCTCCACTTT
medium-sized	TRBV2	NA	TRBJ2-5	CASSESEESAQETQYF	TGTGCCAGCAGTGAATCAGAGGAGAGCGCCCAAGAGACCCAGTACTTC
NA	TRBV7-7	NA	TRBJ2-2	CASSRDSTGELFF	TGTGCCAGCAGCCGGGACTCCACCGGGGAGCTGTTTTTT
NA	TRBV5-4	TRBD1	TRBJ2-5	CASSLRQGVGTQYF	TGTGCCAGCAGCTTACGACAGGGTGTTGGGACCCAGTACTTC
NA	TRBV27	NA	TRBJ1-2	CASSGYRTGRGSYGYTF	TGTGCCAGCAGTGGGTATCGTACAGGGAGAGGGAGCTATGGCTACACCTTC